This TCR beta chain was retrieved from a study of blood T cell repertoires in COVID-19. Turning to the study itself: Researchers got acute and convalescent COVID-19 samples from the United States, Italy and Spain.

As processed by the authors: Amplification of reference gene primers was used by the study to estimate nucleated cell counts. TCRdb keeps only in-frame clones here, not all; method: immunoSEQ multiplex PCR. V and J calls and clone size are copied from that table; D and trimming were computed from the DNA. The top ten clones hold 4.5% to 5.5% of a sample with 36,000 or so clones, approximately 90% of them seen once. Germline CDR1 KGHDR, CDR2 SFDVKD. With 5 bases clipped from V and 0 bases from J, the junction kept 7 bases outside the gene matches. The length of the CDR3 is 16 residues. The chain joins TRBV24-1 to TRBJ2-3, with 7 nucleotides matching TRBD2. The sequence was obtained from a human donor in a cohort sampled during active COVID-19. The sample comprised peripheral blood. This CDR3 is CATSGEAGPSTDTQYF. The CDR3 DNA sequence: TGTGCCACCAGTGGGGAAGCGGGACCTAGCACAGATACGCAGTATTTT.